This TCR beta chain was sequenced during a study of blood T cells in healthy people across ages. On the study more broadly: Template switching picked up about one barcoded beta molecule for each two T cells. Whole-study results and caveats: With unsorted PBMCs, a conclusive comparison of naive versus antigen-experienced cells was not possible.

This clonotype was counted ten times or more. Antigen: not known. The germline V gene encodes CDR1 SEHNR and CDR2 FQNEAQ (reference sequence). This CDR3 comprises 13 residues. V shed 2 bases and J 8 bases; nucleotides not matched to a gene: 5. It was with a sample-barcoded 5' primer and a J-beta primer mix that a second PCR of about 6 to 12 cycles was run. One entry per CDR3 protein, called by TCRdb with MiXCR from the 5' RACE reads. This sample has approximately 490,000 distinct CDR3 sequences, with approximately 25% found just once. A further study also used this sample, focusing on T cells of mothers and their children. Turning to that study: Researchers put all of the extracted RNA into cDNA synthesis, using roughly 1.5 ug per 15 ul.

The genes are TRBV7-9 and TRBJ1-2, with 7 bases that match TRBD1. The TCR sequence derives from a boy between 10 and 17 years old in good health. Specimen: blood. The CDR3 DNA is TGTGCCAGCAGCTTAACAGGGGTTGGAGGCTACACCTTC. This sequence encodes CASSLTGVGGYTF.